This TCR beta chain was sequenced in a study of blood T cell repertoires in COVID-19. Using immunoSEQ multiplex PCR, the repertoire was profiled, and TCRdb retains in-frame clones only, with some absent. The data show around 140,000 clones, approximately 90% seen once. This clonotype originated in a man in his forties or fifties with active or convalescent COVID-19. What was sequenced was peripheral blood.

In DNA, the CDR3 is TGCGCCAGCAGCCTCTCCGGGAGCGGGGGGGGGAATACGCAGTATTTT. Its protein is CASSLSGSGGGNTQYF. This sequence joins TRBV5-1 and TRBJ2-3; 10 bases match TRBD2. Germline V gene lookup returns CDR1 SGHRS and CDR2 YFSETQ. CDR3 length: 16 residues. Unmatched junction bases numbered 12, after V lost 4 bases and J lost 7 bases.